This T cell receptor beta chain was recorded in a study of blood T cell repertoires in COVID-19. Germline CDR1 reads MDHEN; CDR2 reads SYDVKM. V was clipped by 7 bases and J by 7 bases, with 11 bases between them. This CDR3 has 12 amino acids. TCRdb keeps only in-frame clones here, not all; method: immunoSEQ multiplex PCR. The repertoire consists of some 150,000 clones, with over 60% occurring once and the leading ten covering approximately 9.4%. This receptor was identified in a woman aged 50 to 65 with active or convalescent COVID-19. Input material: peripheral blood. The chain recombines TRBV28 with TRBJ1-5; maybe TRBD1 (5 bases). As DNA, the CDR3 is TGTGCCAGCACCTCAGGGAGGCAGCCCCAGCATTTT. Translation gives CASTSGRQPQHF.